In its sample, the clone carrying this T cell receptor (beta chain) was seen a few times. V was clipped by 2 bases and J by 7 bases; unmatched bases: 8. The CDR3 consists of 16 residues. CDR1 is SGHNT, CDR2 YYREEE, per germline (reference sequence). The sample is drawn from a study of blood T cell repertoires in COVID-19. Study context: PBMCs, B-cell-depleted T cells, or T cells were the source of the cDNA or gDNA that made up the material.

Authors' processing steps: Estimation of nucleated cell counts relied on the amplification of reference gene primers. Here immunoSEQ multiplex PCR was the method, and the copy in TCRdb shows in-frame clones only, minus some. The DNA gave D and trimming, while V, J and clone size come from that table. The data contain some 190,000 clones, 85% of them singletons. The sample taken for sequencing was peripheral blood. The receptor was derived from a person between 65 and 80 years old with COVID-19, enrolled during active disease. The rearrangement uses TRBV5-4 and TRBJ2-1, with 11 bases that match TRBD2. This CDR3 is CASSFTLAGGDNEQFF. CDR3 DNA: TGTGCCAGCAGCTTCACTTTAGCGGGGGGGGATAATGAGCAGTTCTTC.